Presented here are 22 T cell receptor beta chains from one specimen sequenced in a study of shared clonotypes between healthy human individuals. TCRdb keeps only in-frame clones here, not all; method: immunoSEQ multiplex PCR. The table lists over a million clones, approximately 80% of them singletons, with around 0.61% in the top ten. The sequenced material came from memory CD4+ T cells from PBMCs. Subset here: CD45RA-negative fraction. These TCRs come from a man between 18 and 29 years old in good health. Some clones in this sample may be carry-over from other donors' samples.

The CDR3, as DNA: TGTGCCACCAGCAGAGGAAGAGATCGCTATGGCTACACCTTC. Protein product: CATSRGRDRYGYTF. The chain joins TRBV15 to TRBJ1-2; no firm D call. The germline gives CDR1 LNHNV, CDR2 YYDKDF (reference sequence). Trimming removed 1 base at V and 4 bases at J, with 10 bases between. The length of the CDR3 is 14 residues.

V and J are TRBV7-2 and TRBJ2-5; 8 positions agree with TRBD1. The CDR3 has 15 residues. CDR1 and CDR2 from the germline V gene are SGHTA and FQGNSA. The trim removed 5 bases at V and 4 bases at J, leaving 9 bases unmatched. The CDR3, as DNA: TGTGCCAGCAGCCGTCAACAGGGGGAGGTAGAGACCCAGTACTTC. Translated: CASSRQQGEVETQYF.

This chain links TRBV4-2 with TRBJ2-7; 9 bases are shared with TRBD2. V lost 5 bases and J lost 5; bases outside the gene matches: 19. Per the germline V gene, CDR1 is LGHNA and CDR2 is YNFKEQ. The CDR3 spans 18 residues. Here the CDR3 reads CASSFWAGGAGGPHEQYF. CDR3 DNA sequence: TGTGCCAGCAGCTTCTGGGCTGGTGGGGCGGGAGGGCCCCACGAGCAGTACTTC.

CDR3 loop: CASSLAGQFNYGYTF. The CDR3 region has the DNA TGCGCCAGCAGCTTGGCGGGACAATTTAACTATGGCTACACCTTC. The rearrangement joins TRBV5-1 to TRBJ1-2; possibly TRBD1 for D (6 bases). The V end lost 0 bases, the J end lost 1 base, and 10 bases lay between the germline ends. This CDR3 is 15 amino acids long. Germline CDR1 reads SGHRS; CDR2 reads YFSETQ.

This clone has just a few counts. Possible read error: a much larger clone is one base away. The identical CDR3 is also encoded by other nucleotide sequences in the sample. The chain employs TRBV7-8 and TRBJ1-5; D unresolved. CDR1 and CDR2 from the germline V gene are SGHVS and FQNEAQ. V shed 2 bases and J shed 3 bases, with 2 bases lying between them. The CDR3 totals 12 residues. The CDR3 DNA follows: TGTGCCAGCAGCTTAACCAATCAGCCCCAGCATTTT. This encodes CASSLTNQPQHF.

The chain uses TRBV5-1 and TRBJ1-1, with D maybe TRBD1 (6 bases). Germline values: CDR1 SGHRS, CDR2 YFSETQ. The CDR3 is made up of 14 amino acids. V dropped 9 bases and J dropped 1 base, with 16 bases sitting between them. The CDR3 DNA follows: TGCGCCACCACTACAGGGAAAGCGAACACTGAAGCTTTCTTT. This translates into CATTTGKANTEAFF.

Comment on this clone: A far larger clone is only one base removed, so a read error is likely. The chain couples TRBV30 to TRBJ1-1; D is unclear. This CDR3 has 13 residues. Looked up from germline, CDR1 is GTSNPN and CDR2 is SVGIG (reference sequence). CDR3 bases: TGTGCCTGGACAGTTCACCCGAACACTGAAGCTTCCTTT. This encodes CAWTVHPNTEASF. Complete variable domain (other parts from reference TRBV30 and TRBJ1-1): SQTIHQWPATLVQPVGSPLSLECTVEGTSNPNLYWYRQAAGRGLQLLFYSVGIGQISSEVPQNLSASRPQDRQFILSSKKLLLSDSGFYLCAWTVHPNTEASFGQGTRLTVV.

The chain is built from TRBV4-2 and TRBJ2-2, with 10 nucleotides matching TRBD1. The CDR3 loop spans 18 amino acids. The germline CDR1 and CDR2 sequences are LGHNA and YNFKEQ. V was pared by 5 bases and J by 3 bases, with 12 bases of the junction left unmatched. The CDR3: CASSTNLRGTGDTGELFF. The CDR3 DNA is TGTGCCAGCAGCACAAACCTGCGAGGGACAGGGGACACCGGGGAGCTGTTTTTT.

The chain is built from TRBV27 and TRBJ1-5, with D maybe TRBD1 (5 bases). V dropped 10 bases and J dropped 7 bases, with 11 bases sitting between them. The CDR3 has 11 residues. Germline-derived CDR1 and CDR2 are MNHEY and SMNVEV (reference sequence). CDR3 sequence: CAIGYRQPQHF. The CDR3 DNA reads TGTGCCATCGGCTACAGGCAGCCCCAGCATTTT.

The CDR3: CASSQVARAEQYF. CDR3 nucleotides: TGTGCCAGCAGCCAAGTCGCCCGGGCCGAGCAGTACTTC. The chain uses TRBV14 and TRBJ2-7; no clear D. Trimming took off 1 base at V and 6 bases at J, with 10 bases between the two ends. Germline V gene data show CDR1 as SGHDN and CDR2 as FVKESK. The CDR3 runs 13 residues.

In this sample, this clone turned up once. The V call is TRBV5-1, the J call TRBJ2-1; 7 bases agree with TRBD1. Germline CDR1 is SGHRS and CDR2 is YFSETQ. V lost 4 bases to trimming and J lost 2 bases; unmatched junction nucleotides: 9. The CDR3 loop spans 16 amino acids. The CDR3 DNA reads as TGCGCCAGCAGCCCCCCTCGGACAGGAGCCTACAATGAGCAGTTCTTC. It is translated as CASSPPRTGAYNEQFF. The full variable domain, completed using reference TRBV5-1 and TRBJ2-1, is KAGVTQTPRYLIKTRGQQVTLSCSPISGHRSVSWYQQTPGQGLQFLFEYFSETQRNKGNFPGRFSGRQFSNSRSEMNVSTLELGDSALYLCASSPPRTGAYNEQFFGPGTRLTVL.

This chain joins TRBV19 and TRBJ1-1; no definite D call. Trimming took off 8 bases at V and 7 bases at J, with 17 bases between the two ends. The CDR3 extends over 13 amino acids. Per the germline V gene, CDR1 is LNHDA and CDR2 is SQIVND (reference sequence). This CDR3 is CASRNGGEGEAFF. CDR3 DNA sequence: TGTGCCAGTCGTAACGGCGGAGAGGGTGAAGCTTTCTTT.

This clone was found a few times. J is TRBJ2-7 and V is TRBV14, with D possibly called TRBD1 or TRBD2 (5 bases each). CDR3 length equals 13 residues. CDR1 SGHDN and CDR2 FVKESK come from the germline V gene. Trimming pared 9 bases from V and 1 base from J, leaving 13 bases between. DNA of the CDR3: TGTGCCAGACCCACTAGGGGTTCCTACGAGCAGTACTTC. This codes for CARPTRGSYEQYF.

The chain carries TRBV6-1 and TRBJ1-3; unclear D gene. This CDR3 region has 15 residues. Trimming shortened V by 6 bases and J by 5 bases, and 17 bases separated the two germline ends. Germline values: CDR1 MNHNS, CDR2 SASEGT. CDR3 in DNA: TGTGCCAGCAGACCTCCTCTGGCGCGGCGAAACACCATATATTTT. Residues: CASRPPLARRNTIYF.

The rearrangement links TRBV29-1 to TRBJ2-1, with D perhaps TRBD2 (6 bases). The CDR3 contains 10 residues. Trimming took off 6 bases at V and 14 bases at J, with 14 bases between the two ends. Per germline, CDR1 SQVTM and CDR2 ANQGSEA. CDR3 DNA sequence: TGCAGCGTCGACCCTGAGCGGGAGTTCTTC. Residues: CSVDPEREFF.

The chain combines TRBV5-4 with TRBJ2-3, with D perhaps being TRBD1 or TRBD2 (7 bases each). The germline CDR1 and CDR2 sequences are SGHNT and YYREEE (reference sequence). V was cut by 4 bases and J by 2 bases, with 14 bases left in between. The CDR3 sequence is 15 residues long. The CDR3 protein is CASSGGQRDTDTQYF. Written as DNA, the CDR3 is TGTGCCAGCAGCGGGGGACAGCGGGACACAGATACGCAGTATTTT.

The rearrangement uses TRBV20-1 and TRBJ1-1; D is perhaps TRBD1 (6 bases). V gave up 5 bases and J gave up 10 bases, with 11 bases separating them. From germline, CDR1 is DFQATT and CDR2 SNEGSKA (reference sequence). The CDR3 has 10 amino acids. DNA for the CDR3: TGCAGTGCTCTACAGGGATTAGCTTTCTTT. Protein sequence: CSALQGLAFF.

At least ten counts were recorded for this clone. The chain has TRBV5-1 and TRBJ2-2; the match to TRBD1 covers 10 bases. Unmatched junction bases numbered 6, after V lost 5 bases and J lost 5 bases. Per germline, CDR1 SGHRS and CDR2 YFSETQ. This CDR3 has 15 amino acids. The CDR3 region is CASSRQGAETGELFF. For the CDR3, the DNA is TGCGCCAGCAGTCGACAGGGGGCGGAAACCGGGGAGCTGTTTTTT.

The rearrangement links TRBV5-1 to TRBJ2-7; the D call may be TRBD1 or TRBD2 (5 bases each). Germline values: CDR1 SGHRS, CDR2 YFSETQ. This CDR3 region has 15 residues. The V gene lost 4 bases and the J gene lost 3 bases, with 17 bases spanning the gap. The CDR3 coding sequence is TGCGCCAGCAGCACGGGACCTGACGGGAACTACGAGCAGTACTTC. Its translation is CASSTGPDGNYEQYF. The full variable domain, completed using reference TRBV5-1 and TRBJ2-7, is KAGVTQTPRYLIKTRGQQVTLSCSPISGHRSVSWYQQTPGQGLQFLFEYFSETQRNKGNFPGRFSGRQFSNSRSEMNVSTLELGDSALYLCASSTGPDGNYEQYFGPGTRLTVT.

The chain combines TRBV7-9 with TRBJ1-5; the D gene is possibly TRBD1 (5 bases). Germline V CDR1 and CDR2: SEHNR, FQNEAQ (reference sequence). The CDR3 runs 15 residues. Deletions cut 5 bases from V and 2 bases from J, with 13 bases between. The CDR3 DNA reads TGTGCCAGCAGCAATCAGGGTTCCGGCAATCAGCCCCAGCATTTT. This codes for CASSNQGSGNQPQHF.

This clone is a singleton in its sample. The chain links TRBV27 to TRBJ2-7; D remains ambiguous. The CDR3 spans 14 residues. CDR1 is MNHEY and CDR2 is SMNVEV in the germline V gene (reference sequence). V dropped 3 bases and J dropped 1 base, with 10 bases sitting between them. The CDR3 DNA reads as TGTGCCAGCAGTTTGGTGGGCGGATCCTACGAGCAGTACTTC. Amino acid sequence: CASSLVGGSYEQYF.

This clone was seen a handful of times. The chain is built from TRBV5-1 and TRBJ2-2; D possibly corresponds to TRBD2 (5 bases). This CDR3 is 15 amino acids long. Germline-derived CDR1 and CDR2 are SGHRS and YFSETQ. V was trimmed by 0 bases and J by 4 bases, leaving 10 bases between them. DNA of the CDR3: TGCGCCAGCAGCTTGGACGGGATAAGCACCGGGGAGCTGTTTTTT. This gives the protein CASSLDGISTGELFF.